A selection of T cell receptor beta chains follows, all from one sample in a study of CD8+ T cells in alopecia areata. Here immunoSEQ multiplex PCR was the method, and the copy in TCRdb shows in-frame clones only, minus some. Here the sample spans approximately 100,000 clones, almost 60% being singletons. Here the sequenced sample was CD8+ T cells sorted from blood, taken between weeks 55 and 65, from a patient treated with tofacitinib. The receptors derive from a human donor with alopecia areata. Both conserved end residues are part of each CDR3. The order of the fields is CDR3 protein, CDR3 DNA, CDR3 length, J gene, clone size, D gene, V gene. A D gene is named only where the DNA matches it firmly. Clone size appears in some rows only: once, few, many, or a class for an expanded clone.

CAALRDRDSYEQYF,TGTGCCGCCTTGAGGGACAGGGACTCCTACGAGCAGTACTTC,14,TRBJ2-7,NA,TRBD1,TRBV10-3
CASSLGRAQETQYF,TGTGCCAGCAGCTTAGGTCGGGCCCAAGAGACCCAGTACTTC,14,TRBJ2-5,NA,NA,TRBV7-9
CASSAPGTGGVDYTF,TGTGCCAGCAGCGCCCCCGGGACAGGCGGCGTGGACTACACCTTC,15,TRBJ1-2,NA,TRBD1,TRBV7-9
CASSAPGVDEQYF,TGTGCCAGCAGCGCCCCCGGGGTGGACGAGCAGTACTTC,13,TRBJ2-7,NA,NA,TRBV9
CASSTGTPNEQYF,TGTGCCAGTAGCACCGGGACTCCAAACGAGCAGTACTTC,13,TRBJ2-7,NA,NA,TRBV9
CASSLRQGDEKLFF,TGTGCCAGCAGTTTAAGACAGGGCGATGAAAAACTGTTTTTT,14,TRBJ1-4,NA,TRBD1,TRBV27
CASSQGLAEQYF,TGTGCCAGCAGTCAAGGACTAGCTGAGCAGTACTTC,12,TRBJ2-7,NA,TRBD2,TRBV27
CASSLSQHYNEQFF,TGTGCCAGCAGTTTGTCACAGCACTACAATGAGCAGTTCTTC,14,TRBJ2-1,NA,NA,TRBV27
CASSLRDDREQYF,TGCGCCAGCAGCTTGCGGGACGACCGCGAGCAGTACTTC,13,TRBJ2-7,NA,NA,TRBV5-1
CASSRFEVRAYNEQFF,TGTGCCAGCAGCCGTTTTGAGGTTAGGGCCTACAATGAGCAGTTCTTC,16,TRBJ2-1,NA,NA,TRBV14
CASSLLFGGRHEQFF,TGTGCCAGCAGTTTACTATTCGGGGGTAGGCATGAGCAGTTCTTC,15,TRBJ2-1,NA,NA,TRBV27
CASSNNQPQHF,TGTGCCAGCAGCAATAATCAGCCCCAGCATTTT,11,TRBJ1-5,few,NA,TRBV28
CASSQGRQDEQYF,TGTGCCAGCAGCCAAGGGAGGCAGGACGAGCAGTACTTC,13,TRBJ2-7,NA,NA,TRBV4-2
CASSAGTALVDYGYTF,TGTGCCAGTAGTGCGGGGACCGCTCTCGTGGACTATGGCTACACCTTC,16,TRBJ1-2,NA,NA,TRBV19
CSAPRGSYNEQFF,TGCAGCGCCCCCCGGGGGTCCTACAATGAGCAGTTCTTC,13,TRBJ2-1,few,NA,TRBV29-1
CASTTGGYTDTQYF,TGTGCCAGCACTACCGGGGGATACACAGATACGCAGTATTTT,14,TRBJ2-3,few,NA,TRBV27
CASSLARQQRETQYF,TGTGCCAGCAGCCTTGCCCGACAACAACGGGAGACCCAGTACTTC,15,TRBJ2-5,medium-sized,NA,TRBV5-6
CASSFWEYKAKNIQYF,TGTGCCAGCAGCTTCTGGGAGTACAAGGCCAAAAACATTCAGTACTTC,16,TRBJ2-4,NA,NA,TRBV7-8
CASSFSGGYPDTQYF,TGCGCCAGCAGCTTTAGCGGGGGCTACCCGGATACGCAGTATTTT,15,TRBJ2-3,NA,TRBD2,TRBV5-1
CASSRGQGDQPQHF,TGCGCCAGCAGCAGAGGACAGGGGGATCAGCCCCAGCATTTT,14,TRBJ1-5,NA,TRBD1,TRBV5-1
CASSLGAEQFF,TGTGCCAGCAGCCTCGGTGCAGAGCAGTTCTTC,11,TRBJ2-1,NA,NA,TRBV11-2
CASSYPTGFGTEAFF,TGTGCCAGCAGTTACCCGACAGGGTTCGGCACTGAAGCTTTCTTT,15,TRBJ1-1,few,TRBD1,TRBV6-6
CSVTGVGYTF,TGCAGCGTTACAGGGGTCGGCTACACCTTC,10,TRBJ1-2,few,TRBD1,TRBV29-1
CASSPRGLAGGLGEQYF,TGCGCCAGCAGCCCACGAGGACTAGCGGGGGGATTAGGCGAGCAGTACTTC,17,TRBJ2-7,few,TRBD2,TRBV5-1
CASNPGTSHTGELFF,TGTGCCAGCAACCCCGGGACTAGCCACACCGGGGAGCTGTTTTTT,15,TRBJ2-2,NA,TRBD2,TRBV6-5